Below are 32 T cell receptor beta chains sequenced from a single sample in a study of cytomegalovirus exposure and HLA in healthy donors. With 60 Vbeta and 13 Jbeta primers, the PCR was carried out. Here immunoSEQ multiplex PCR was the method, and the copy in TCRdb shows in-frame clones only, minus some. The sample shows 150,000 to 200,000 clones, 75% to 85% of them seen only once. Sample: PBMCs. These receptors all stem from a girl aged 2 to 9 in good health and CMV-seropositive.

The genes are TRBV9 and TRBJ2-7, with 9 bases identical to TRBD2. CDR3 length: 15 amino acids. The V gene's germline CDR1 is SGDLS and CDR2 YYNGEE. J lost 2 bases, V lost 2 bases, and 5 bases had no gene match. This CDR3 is CASSVRSGSPYEQYF. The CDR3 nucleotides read TGTGCCAGCAGCGTCCGTAGCGGGAGCCCCTACGAGCAGTACTTC. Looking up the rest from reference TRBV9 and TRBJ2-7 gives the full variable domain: DSGVTQTPKHLITATGQRVTLRCSPRSGDLSVYWYQQSLDQGLQFLIQYYNGEERAKGNILERFSAQQFPDLHSELNLSSLELGDSALYFCASSVRSGSPYEQYFGPGTRLTVT.

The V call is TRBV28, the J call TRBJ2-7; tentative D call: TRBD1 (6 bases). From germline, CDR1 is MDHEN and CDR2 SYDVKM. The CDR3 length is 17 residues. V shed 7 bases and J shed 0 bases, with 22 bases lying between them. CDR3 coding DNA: TGTGCCAGCACCCGAGCGCCGGGACACCTTCACTCCTACGAGCAGTACTTC. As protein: CASTRAPGHLHSYEQYF.

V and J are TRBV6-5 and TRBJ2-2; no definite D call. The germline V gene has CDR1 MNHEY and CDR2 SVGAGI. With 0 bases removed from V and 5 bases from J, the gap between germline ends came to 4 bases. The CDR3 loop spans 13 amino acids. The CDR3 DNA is TGTGCCAGCAGTTACTCGCGGACCGGGGAGCTGTTTTTT. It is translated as CASSYSRTGELFF.

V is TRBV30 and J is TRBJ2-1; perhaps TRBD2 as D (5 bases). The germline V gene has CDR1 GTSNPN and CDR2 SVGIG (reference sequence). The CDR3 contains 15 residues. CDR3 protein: CSYLGSPSSYNEQFF. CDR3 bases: TGTTCCTACCTAGGGAGTCCGAGCTCCTACAATGAGCAGTTCTTC.

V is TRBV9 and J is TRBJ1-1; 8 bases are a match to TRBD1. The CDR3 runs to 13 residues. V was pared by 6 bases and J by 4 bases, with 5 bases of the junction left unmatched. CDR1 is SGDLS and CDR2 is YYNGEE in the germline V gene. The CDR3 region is CASTRTGPTEAFF. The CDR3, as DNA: TGTGCCAGCACCAGGACAGGGCCCACTGAAGCTTTCTTT.

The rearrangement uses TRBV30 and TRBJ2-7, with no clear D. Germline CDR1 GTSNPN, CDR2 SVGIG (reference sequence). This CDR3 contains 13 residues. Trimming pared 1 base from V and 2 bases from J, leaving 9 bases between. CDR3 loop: CAWSETGPYEQYF. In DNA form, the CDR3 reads TGTGCCTGGAGTGAGACGGGTCCCTACGAGCAGTACTTC. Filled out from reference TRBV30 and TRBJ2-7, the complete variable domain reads SQTIHQWPATLVQPVGSPLSLECTVEGTSNPNLYWYRQAAGRGLQLLFYSVGIGQISSEVPQNLSASRPQDRQFILSSKKLLLSDSGFYLCAWSETGPYEQYFGPGTRLTVT.

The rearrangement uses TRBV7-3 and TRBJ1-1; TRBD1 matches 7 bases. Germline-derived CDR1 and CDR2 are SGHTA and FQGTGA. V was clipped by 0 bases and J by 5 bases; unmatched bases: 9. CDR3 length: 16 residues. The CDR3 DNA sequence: TGTGCCAGCAGCTTAACCCGACAGGGTGCGGGTACTGAAGCTTTCTTT. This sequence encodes CASSLTRQGAGTEAFF.

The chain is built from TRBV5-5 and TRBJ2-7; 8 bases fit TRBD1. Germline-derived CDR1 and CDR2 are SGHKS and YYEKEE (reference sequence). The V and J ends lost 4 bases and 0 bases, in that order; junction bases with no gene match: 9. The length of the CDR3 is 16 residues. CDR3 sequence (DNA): TGTGCCAGCAGCCCCAGGACAGGGTGGAGCTCCTACGAGCAGTACTTC. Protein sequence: CASSPRTGWSSYEQYF.

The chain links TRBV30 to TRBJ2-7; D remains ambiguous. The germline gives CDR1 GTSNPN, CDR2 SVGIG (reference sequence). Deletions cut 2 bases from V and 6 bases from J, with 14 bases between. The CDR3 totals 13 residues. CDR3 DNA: TGTGCCTGGAGTCCAACTATGTCGGGCGAGCAGTACTTC. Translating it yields CAWSPTMSGEQYF.

The CDR3 sequence is CASSERGTDTQYF. The DNA of the CDR3 is TGTGCCAGCAGTGAGCGGGGCACAGATACGCAGTATTTT. The chain is built from TRBV25-1 and TRBJ2-3, with D tentatively TRBD2 (5 bases). The V gene lost 3 bases and the J gene lost 1 base, with 5 bases spanning the gap. Looked up from germline, CDR1 is MGHDK and CDR2 is SYGVNS. This CDR3 has 13 residues.

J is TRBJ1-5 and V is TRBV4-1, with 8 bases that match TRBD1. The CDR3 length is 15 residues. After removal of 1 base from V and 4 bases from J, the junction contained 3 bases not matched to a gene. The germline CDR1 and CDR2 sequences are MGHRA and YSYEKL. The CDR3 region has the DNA TGCGCCAGCAGCCAAGCGTACAGGGGGAATCAGCCCCAGCATTTT. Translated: CASSQAYRGNQPQHF.

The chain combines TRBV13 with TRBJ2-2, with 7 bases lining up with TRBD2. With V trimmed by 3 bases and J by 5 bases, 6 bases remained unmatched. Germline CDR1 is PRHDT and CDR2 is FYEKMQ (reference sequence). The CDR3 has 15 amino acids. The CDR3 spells CASSLREYGTGELFF. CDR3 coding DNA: TGTGCCAGCAGCTTGCGGGAGTATGGGACCGGGGAGCTGTTTTTT. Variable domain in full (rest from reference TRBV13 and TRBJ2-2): AAGVIQSPRHLIKEKRETATLKCYPIPRHDTVYWYQQGPGQDPQFLISFYEKMQSDKGSIPDRFSAQQFSDYHSELNMSSLELGDSALYFCASSLREYGTGELFFGEGSRLTVL.

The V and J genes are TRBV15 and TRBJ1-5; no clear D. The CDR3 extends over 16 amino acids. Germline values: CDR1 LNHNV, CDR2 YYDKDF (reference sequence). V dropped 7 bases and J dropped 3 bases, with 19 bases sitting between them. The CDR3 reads CATKPLKTRFNQPQHF. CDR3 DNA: TGTGCCACCAAACCCCTGAAGACAAGGTTCAATCAGCCCCAGCATTTT.

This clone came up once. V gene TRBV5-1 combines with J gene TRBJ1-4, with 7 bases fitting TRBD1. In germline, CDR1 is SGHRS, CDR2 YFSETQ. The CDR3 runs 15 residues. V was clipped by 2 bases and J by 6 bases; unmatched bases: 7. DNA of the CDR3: TGCGCCAGCAGCTTAGACTTCGGGACAGATGAAAAACTGTTTTTT. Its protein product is CASSLDFGTDEKLFF.

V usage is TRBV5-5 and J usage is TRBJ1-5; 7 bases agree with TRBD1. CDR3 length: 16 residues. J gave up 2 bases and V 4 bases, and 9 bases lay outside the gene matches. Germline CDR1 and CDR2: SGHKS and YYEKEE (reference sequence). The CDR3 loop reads CASSPTPQGGNQPQHF. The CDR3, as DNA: TGTGCCAGCAGCCCCACGCCGCAGGGGGGCAATCAGCCCCAGCATTTT. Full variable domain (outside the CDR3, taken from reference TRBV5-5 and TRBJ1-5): DAGVTQSPTHLIKTRGQQVTLRCSPISGHKSVSWYQQVLGQGPQFIFQYYEKEERGRGNFPDRFSARQFPNYSSELNVNALLLGDSALYLCASSPTPQGGNQPQHFGDGTRLSIL.

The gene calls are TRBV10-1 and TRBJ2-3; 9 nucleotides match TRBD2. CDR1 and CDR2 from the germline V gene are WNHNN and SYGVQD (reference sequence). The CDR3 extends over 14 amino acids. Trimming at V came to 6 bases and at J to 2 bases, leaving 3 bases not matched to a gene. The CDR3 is CASSTSGLTDTQYF. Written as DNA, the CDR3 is TGCGCCAGCAGCACTAGCGGGCTCACAGATACGCAGTATTTT.

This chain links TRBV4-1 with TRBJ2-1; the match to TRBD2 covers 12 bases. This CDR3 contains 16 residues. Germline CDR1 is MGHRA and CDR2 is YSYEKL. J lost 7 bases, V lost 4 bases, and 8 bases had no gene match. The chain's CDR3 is CASSPRRLAGANEQFF. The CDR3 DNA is TGCGCCAGCAGCCCTCGTCGACTAGCGGGAGCGAATGAGCAGTTCTTC.

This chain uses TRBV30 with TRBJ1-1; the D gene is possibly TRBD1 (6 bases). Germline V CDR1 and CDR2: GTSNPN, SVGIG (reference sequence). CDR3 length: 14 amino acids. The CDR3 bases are TGTGCTTATAATGGGACAAGGATAGACACTGAAGCTTTCTTT. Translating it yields CAYNGTRIDTEAFF.

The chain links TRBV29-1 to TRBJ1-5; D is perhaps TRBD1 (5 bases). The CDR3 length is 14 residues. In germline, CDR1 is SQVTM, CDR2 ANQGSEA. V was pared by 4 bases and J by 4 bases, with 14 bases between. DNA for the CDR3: TGCAGCGTTGCCCTCCCTGACAGAAATCAGCCCCAGCATTTT. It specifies CSVALPDRNQPQHF.

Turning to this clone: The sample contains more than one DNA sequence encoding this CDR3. CDR3: CASSVGLAEETQYF. DNA of the CDR3: TGTGCCAGCAGCGTAGGTCTAGCGGAAGAGACCCAGTACTTC. V gene TRBV9 combines with J gene TRBJ2-5, with 7 nucleotides matching TRBD2. Germline V gene sequence: CDR1 SGDLS, CDR2 YYNGEE. J was trimmed by 3 bases and V by 0 bases; bases with no gene match: 2. CDR3 length: 14 amino acids.

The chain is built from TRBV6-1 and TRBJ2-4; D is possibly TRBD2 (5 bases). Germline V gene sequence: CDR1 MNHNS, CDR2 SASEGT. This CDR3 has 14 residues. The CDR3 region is CAYEAGGAKNIQYF. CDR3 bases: TGTGCGTACGAGGCCGGAGGCGCCAAAAACATTCAGTACTTC.

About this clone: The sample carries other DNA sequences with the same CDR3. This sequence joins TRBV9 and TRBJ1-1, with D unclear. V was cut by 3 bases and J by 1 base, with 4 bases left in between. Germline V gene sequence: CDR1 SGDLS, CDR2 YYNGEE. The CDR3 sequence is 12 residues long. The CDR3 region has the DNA TGTGCCAGCAGCGCCCGGAACACTGAAGCTTTCTTT. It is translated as CASSARNTEAFF.

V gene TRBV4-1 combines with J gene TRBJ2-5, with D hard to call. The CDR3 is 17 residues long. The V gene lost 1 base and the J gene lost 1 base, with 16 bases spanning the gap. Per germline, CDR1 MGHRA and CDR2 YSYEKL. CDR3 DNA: TGCGCCAGCAGCCAAGTCTTCAAAACAGAATTCCAAGAGACCCAGTACTTC. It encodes CASSQVFKTEFQETQYF.

The CDR3 region is CAISGGGDGVETQYF. The CDR3 DNA reads TGTGCCATCAGTGGAGGTGGAGACGGGGTAGAGACCCAGTACTTC. The chain employs TRBV10-3 and TRBJ2-5, with D possibly matching TRBD2 (5 bases). The V end was cut by 4 bases, the J end by 4 bases, with 16 bases between. Germline V gene data show CDR1 as ENHRY and CDR2 as SYGVKD. This CDR3 has 15 residues.

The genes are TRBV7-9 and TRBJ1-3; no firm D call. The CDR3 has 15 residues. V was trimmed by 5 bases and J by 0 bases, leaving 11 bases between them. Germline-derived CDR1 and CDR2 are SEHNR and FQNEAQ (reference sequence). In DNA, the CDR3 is TGTGCCAGCAGCCTAGGACTGGGCTCTGGAAACACCATATATTTT. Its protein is CASSLGLGSGNTIYF.

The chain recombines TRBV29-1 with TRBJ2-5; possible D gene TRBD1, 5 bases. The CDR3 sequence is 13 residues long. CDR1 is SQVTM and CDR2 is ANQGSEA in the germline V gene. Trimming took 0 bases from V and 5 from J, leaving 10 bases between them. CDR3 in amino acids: CSVEDRVRETQYF. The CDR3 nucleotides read TGCAGCGTTGAAGACAGGGTTAGGGAGACCCAGTACTTC.

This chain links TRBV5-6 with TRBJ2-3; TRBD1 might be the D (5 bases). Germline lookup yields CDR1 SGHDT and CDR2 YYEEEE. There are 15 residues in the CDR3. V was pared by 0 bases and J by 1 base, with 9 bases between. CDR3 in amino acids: CASSLVAGRTDTQYF. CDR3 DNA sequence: TGTGCCAGCAGCTTGGTAGCAGGGCGCACAGATACGCAGTATTTT.

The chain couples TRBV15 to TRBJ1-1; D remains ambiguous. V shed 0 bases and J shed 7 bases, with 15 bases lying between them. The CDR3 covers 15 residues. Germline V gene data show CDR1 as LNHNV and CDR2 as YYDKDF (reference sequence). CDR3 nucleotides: TGTGCCACCAGCAGAGATCGCGGGAGGCTATATGAAGCTTTCTTT. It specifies CATSRDRGRLYEAFF.

CDR3 loop: CAWGTGTLYYNEQFF. The CDR3 coding sequence is TGTGCCTGGGGTACCGGGACATTATACTACAATGAGCAGTTCTTC. The chain recombines TRBV30 with TRBJ2-1; weak D call: TRBD1 (6 bases). With 5 bases removed from V and 3 bases from J, the gap between germline ends came to 17 bases. Germline CDR1 reads GTSNPN; CDR2 reads SVGIG (reference sequence). This CDR3 comprises 15 residues.

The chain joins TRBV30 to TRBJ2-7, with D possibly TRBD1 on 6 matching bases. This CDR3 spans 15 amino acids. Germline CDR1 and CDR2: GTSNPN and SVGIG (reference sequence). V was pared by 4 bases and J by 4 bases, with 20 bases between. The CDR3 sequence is CAWTGSPGHPYEQYF. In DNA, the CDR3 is TGTGCCTGGACGGGTTCACCGGGACACCCGTACGAGCAGTACTTC.

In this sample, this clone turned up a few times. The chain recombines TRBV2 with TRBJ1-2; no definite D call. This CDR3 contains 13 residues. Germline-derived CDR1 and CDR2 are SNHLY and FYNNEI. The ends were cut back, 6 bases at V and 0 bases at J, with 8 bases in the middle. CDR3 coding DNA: TGTGCCAGCAGCCAGGATTCTAACTATGGCTACACCTTC. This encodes CASSQDSNYGYTF.

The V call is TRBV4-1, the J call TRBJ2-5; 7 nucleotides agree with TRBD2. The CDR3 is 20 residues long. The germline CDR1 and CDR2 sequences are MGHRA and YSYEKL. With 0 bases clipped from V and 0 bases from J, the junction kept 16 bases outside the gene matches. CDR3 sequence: CASSQEIRWLADFNQETQYF. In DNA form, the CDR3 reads TGCGCCAGCAGCCAAGAGATTAGATGGCTAGCGGATTTTAACCAAGAGACCCAGTACTTC.